The T cell receptor beta chain described here comes from a study of T cell clusters in autoimmune cytopenias. About 39,000 genome equivalents of blood DNA were amplified for TRB. Multiplex touch-down PCR amplified TRB using TRB-A and TRB-B pools in one tube. TCRdb processed the multiplex PCR reads again and assigns one entry to each CDR3 protein, with no DNA. Its listing shows 9,500 to 15,000 distinct CDR3 sequences. This sample was also put to use in a study of T cell repertoires in aging, cancer and after chemotherapy. That publication notes: Donor ages fell into six groups from 30 or younger up to 70 or older. Across the chemotherapy interval, each cancer cohort showed higher median generation probability, suggesting thymic rebound.

This sequence originates from a human donor in good health. Sequenced: peripheral blood.

CDR3 region: CASSSGLGTDTQYF. This chain links TRBV11-1 with TRBJ2-3; TCRdb calls TRBD2, which cannot be checked without DNA. The CDR3 length is 14 residues. CDR1 is SGHAT, CDR2 FQDESV, per germline (reference sequence). Combining the CDR3 with reference TRBV11-1 and TRBJ2-3 gives the whole variable domain EAEVAQSPRYKITEKSQAVAFWCDPISGHATLYWYRQILGQGPELLVQFQDESVVDDSQLPKDRFSAERLKGVDSTLKIQPAELGDSAMYLCASSSGLGTDTQYFGPGTRLTVL.